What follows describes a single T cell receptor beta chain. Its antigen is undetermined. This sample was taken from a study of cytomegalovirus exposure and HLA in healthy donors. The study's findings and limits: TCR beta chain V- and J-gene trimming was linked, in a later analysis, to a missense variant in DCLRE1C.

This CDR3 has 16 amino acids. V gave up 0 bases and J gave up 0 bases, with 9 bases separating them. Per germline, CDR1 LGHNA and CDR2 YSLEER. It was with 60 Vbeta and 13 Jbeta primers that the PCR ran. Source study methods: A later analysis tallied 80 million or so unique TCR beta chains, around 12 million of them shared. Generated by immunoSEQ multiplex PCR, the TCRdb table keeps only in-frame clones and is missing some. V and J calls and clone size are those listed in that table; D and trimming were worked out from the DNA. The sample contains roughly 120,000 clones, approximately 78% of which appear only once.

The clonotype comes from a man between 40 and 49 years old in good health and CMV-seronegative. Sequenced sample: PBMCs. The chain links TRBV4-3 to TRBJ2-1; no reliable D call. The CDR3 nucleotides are TGCGCCAGCAGCCAAGACCCAACTAACTCCTACAATGAGCAGTTCTTC. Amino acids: CASSQDPTNSYNEQFF.